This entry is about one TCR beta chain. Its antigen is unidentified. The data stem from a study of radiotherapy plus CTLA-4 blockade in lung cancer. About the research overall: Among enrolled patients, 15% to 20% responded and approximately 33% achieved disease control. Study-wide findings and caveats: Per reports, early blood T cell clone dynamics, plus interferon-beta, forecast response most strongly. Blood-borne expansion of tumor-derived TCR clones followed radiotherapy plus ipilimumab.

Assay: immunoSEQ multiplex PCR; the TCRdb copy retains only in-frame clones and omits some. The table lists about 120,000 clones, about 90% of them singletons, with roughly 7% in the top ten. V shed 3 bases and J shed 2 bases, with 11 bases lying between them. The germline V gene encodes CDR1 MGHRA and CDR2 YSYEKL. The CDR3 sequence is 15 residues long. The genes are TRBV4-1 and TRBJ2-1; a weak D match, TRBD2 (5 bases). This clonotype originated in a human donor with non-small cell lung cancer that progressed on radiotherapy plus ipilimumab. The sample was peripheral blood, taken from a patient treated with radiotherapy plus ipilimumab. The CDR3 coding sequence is TGCGCCAGCAGCCAGAGGGTATGGGCCTACAATGAGCAGTTCTTC. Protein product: CASSQRVWAYNEQFF.